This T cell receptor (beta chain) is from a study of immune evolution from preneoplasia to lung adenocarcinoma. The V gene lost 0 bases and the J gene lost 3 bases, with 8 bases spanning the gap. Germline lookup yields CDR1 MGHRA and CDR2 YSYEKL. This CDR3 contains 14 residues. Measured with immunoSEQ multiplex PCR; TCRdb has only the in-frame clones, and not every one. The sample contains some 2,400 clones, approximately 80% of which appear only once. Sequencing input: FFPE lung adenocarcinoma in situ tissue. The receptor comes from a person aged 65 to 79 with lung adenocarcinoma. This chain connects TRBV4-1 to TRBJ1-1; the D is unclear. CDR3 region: CASSQELRYTEAFF. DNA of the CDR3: TGCGCCAGCAGCCAAGAGCTCCGTTACACTGAAGCTTTCTTT.